This passage covers 19 T cell receptor beta chains from one sample sequenced in a study of CXCR3-negative and CXCR3-positive naive CD8 T cells. For these TCRs, the target antigens are not known. Researchers prepared the TRB cDNA libraries using 5' RACE with UMI labels. TCRdb reanalyzed the 5' RACE reads and collapses them to one entry per CDR3 protein, without DNA. The table counts around 120,000 distinct CDR3 sequences; 0.59% lies in the top ten. Study-wide results and caveats: In CXCR3-positive naive cells, the TRB CDR3s were more hydrophobic than in CXCR3-negative naive cells.

The specimen was naive CXCR3+ CD8+ T cells from blood. Documented subset: CD45RO-CCR7+CD27+CD95- naive CD8+ T cells expressing CXCR3 (TNR3+). The receptors here all came from a human donor in good health. Some clones in this sample may be carry-over from other donors' samples.

Here the CDR3 reads CASTSPGGGDFDEQYF. The chain joins TRBV28 to TRBJ2-7; the D gene TCRdb calls, TRBD1, cannot be checked with no DNA. Germline-derived CDR1 and CDR2 are MDHEN and SYDVKM. The CDR3 totals 16 residues. Filled out from reference TRBV28 and TRBJ2-7, the complete variable domain reads DVKVTQSSRYLVKRTGEKVFLECVQDMDHENMFWYRQDPGLGLRLIYFSYDVKMKEKGDIPEGYSVSREKKERFSLILESASTNQTSMYLCASTSPGGGDFDEQYFGPGTRLTVT.

The chain recombines TRBV13 with TRBJ2-7; TCRdb's D gene call, TRBD1, goes unchecked for lack of DNA. The V gene's germline CDR1 is PRHDT and CDR2 FYEKMQ (reference sequence). The CDR3 sequence is 16 residues long. The CDR3 here is CASSSQTGKGSYEQYF.

J is TRBJ2-5 and V is TRBV12-3 or TRBV12-4. This CDR3 spans 11 amino acids. The CDR3 loop is CASSFQGTQYF.

The genes are TRBV6-5 and TRBJ2-3; TCRdb's D call, TRBD2, is unchecked because there is no DNA. The CDR3 runs 15 residues. From germline, CDR1 is MNHEY and CDR2 SVGAGI. The chain's CDR3 is CASSYSQAGGDTQYF.

This chain links TRBV5-4 with TRBJ2-2. Per the germline V gene, CDR1 is SGHNT and CDR2 is YYREEE (reference sequence). This CDR3 is built from 13 residues. The CDR3 is CASSSFYTGELFF.

This chain connects TRBV6-6 to TRBJ2-1; TCRdb's D call, TRBD2, is unchecked because there is no DNA. The CDR3 consists of 11 residues. Germline loops: CDR1 MNHNY, CDR2 SVGAGI (reference sequence). The CDR3 spells CASIGRDEQFF.

This chain uses TRBV7-9 with TRBJ2-2. This CDR3 is built from 15 residues. Looked up from germline, CDR1 is SEHNR and CDR2 is FQNEAQ (reference sequence). CDR3 protein: CASSLAGGVGGELFF. Full variable domain (missing parts from reference TRBV7-9 and TRBJ2-2): DTGVSQNPRHKITKRGQNVTFRCDPISEHNRLYWYRQTLGQGPEFLTYFQNEAQLEKSRLLSDRFSAERPKGSFSTLEIQRTEQGDSAMYLCASSLAGGVGGELFFGEGSRLTVL.

The rearrangement links TRBV29-1 to TRBJ2-2. The CDR3 has 12 amino acids. Germline V CDR1 and CDR2: SQVTM, ANQGSEA. Here the CDR3 reads CSVVWNTGELFF.

The chain is built from TRBV10-3 and TRBJ2-1; the D call from TCRdb, TRBD1, cannot be confirmed without DNA. Germline CDR1 is ENHRY and CDR2 is SYGVKD. CDR3 length: 13 amino acids. CDR3 sequence reads: CAITEPGTNEQFF.

This chain connects TRBV7-9 to TRBJ1-5. Germline loops: CDR1 SEHNR, CDR2 FQNEAQ (reference sequence). The CDR3 has 15 amino acids. This chain's CDR3 is CASSLEGSSNQPQHF.

The chain is built from TRBV7-3 and TRBJ2-2; TCRdb's D gene call, TRBD1, goes unchecked for lack of DNA. This CDR3 is built from 15 residues. CDR1 SGHTA and CDR2 FQGTGA come from the germline V gene. The CDR3 spells CASSSSGQSTGELFF.

V and J are TRBV7-6 and TRBJ2-1; TCRdb's assignment of TRBD1 cannot be checked, as there is no DNA. The V gene's germline CDR1 is SGHVS and CDR2 FNYEAQ. This CDR3 contains 15 residues. This CDR3 is CASSLGGAIGNEQFF.

The V gene is TRBV4-3, the J gene TRBJ1-1. The CDR3 contains 14 residues. Germline V lookup: CDR1 LGHNA, CDR2 YSLEER. CDR3 region: CASSQDKEGTEAFF.

V and J are TRBV25-1 and TRBJ2-2; TCRdb reports TRBD1, a call that lacks DNA to check it against. The CDR3 extends over 18 amino acids. Germline V gives CDR1 MGHDK, CDR2 SYGVNS. The CDR3 loop is CASSAPGDSLPNTGELFF.

The chain recombines TRBV28 with TRBJ1-1. The CDR3 length is 12 residues. Per the germline V gene, CDR1 is MDHEN and CDR2 is SYDVKM. The CDR3 here is CASSRVNTEAFF.

The chain carries TRBV6-5 and TRBJ2-5; TCRdb returns TRBD1, unconfirmable since there is no DNA. The CDR3 length is 14 residues. The V gene's germline CDR1 is MNHEY and CDR2 SVGAGI. CDR3 protein: CASSPPGVGETQYF.

The chain couples TRBV4-1 to TRBJ1-2. This CDR3 contains 18 residues. From germline, CDR1 is MGHRA and CDR2 YSYEKL. This CDR3 reads CASSQGELQFRSPYGYTF.

The gene calls are TRBV7-9 and TRBJ1-2. Germline V gives CDR1 SEHNR, CDR2 FQNEAQ (reference sequence). This CDR3 is built from 16 residues. This CDR3 reads CASSLSLRDLIYGYTF.

This chain joins TRBV24-1 and TRBJ2-2. Germline V gives CDR1 KGHDR, CDR2 SFDVKD. This CDR3 has 12 amino acids. The CDR3 sequence is CATSGVTGELFF.